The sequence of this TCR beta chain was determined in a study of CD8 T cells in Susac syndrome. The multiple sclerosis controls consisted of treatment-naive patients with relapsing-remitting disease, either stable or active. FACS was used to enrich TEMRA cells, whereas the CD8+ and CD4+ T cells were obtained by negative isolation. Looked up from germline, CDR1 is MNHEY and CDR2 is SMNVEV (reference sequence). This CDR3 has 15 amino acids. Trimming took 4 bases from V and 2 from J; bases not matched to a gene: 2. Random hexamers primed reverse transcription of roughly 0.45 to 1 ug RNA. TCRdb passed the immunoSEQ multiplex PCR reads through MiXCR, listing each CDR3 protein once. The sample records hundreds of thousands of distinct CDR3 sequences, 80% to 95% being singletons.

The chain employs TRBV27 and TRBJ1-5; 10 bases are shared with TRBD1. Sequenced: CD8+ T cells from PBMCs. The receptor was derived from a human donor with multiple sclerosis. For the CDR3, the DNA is TGTGCCAGCAGTTACGGGACAGGGGGCAATCAGCCCCAGCATTTT. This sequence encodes CASSYGTGGNQPQHF.